The present TCR beta chain was sequenced within a study of OX40 agonist ivuxolimab in advanced cancers. The V end was cut by 1 base, the J end by 5 bases, with 9 bases between. The CDR3 runs to 14 residues. The germline V gene has CDR1 MNHEY and CDR2 SMNVEV (reference sequence). This table comes from immunoSEQ multiplex PCR, and its TCRdb copy is limited to in-frame clones, with some not included. Of tens of thousands of clones listed, 84% are singletons. Patients were excluded for autoimmune disease history or systemic immunosuppression. The clonotype comes from an adult with an advanced solid tumor such as melanoma, head and neck, liver or kidney cancer. The material sequenced was CD4+ or CD8+ T cells sorted from blood, taken in a trial of the OX40 agonist ivuxolimab. This rearrangement joins TRBV27 to TRBJ2-1; no clear D gene. In nucleotides, the CDR3 is TGTGCCAGCAGTTTATTCGGCACTGACAATGAGCAGTTCTTC. It yields the protein CASSLFGTDNEQFF.